This TCR beta chain was retrieved from a study of shared clonotypes between healthy human individuals. The V and J ends lost 7 bases and 1 base respectively, with 14 bases between them. This CDR3 has 14 amino acids. The germline V gene encodes CDR1 MDHEN and CDR2 SYDVKM. Overall study findings and caveats: A reduction in generation probabilities was seen for non-shared clonotypes relative to those shared by all four donors. When naive CD4 clonotypes were compared across a few donors, around 5% were shared.

Comments on this clone: Antigen specificity is unknown.

The authors' processing: In the immunoSEQ data, sequences were junction-only and lacked quality scores, so filtering differed. Here immunoSEQ multiplex PCR was the method, and the copy in TCRdb shows in-frame clones only, minus some. V and J calls and clone size follow that table, whereas D and trimming were derived from the DNA. The sample yields 950,000 to 1,100,000 clones, around 78% seen once. The TCR comes from a man younger than 35 in good health. Some clones in this sample may be carry-over from other donors' samples. Sequenced: memory CD4+ T cells from PBMCs. Subset in this sample: CD45RA-negative fraction. The chain joins TRBV28 to TRBJ2-7, with D possibly being TRBD1 (5 bases). DNA of the CDR3: TGTGCCAGCATTGCCCGGACAACTTCCTACGAGCAGTACTTC. Its protein is CASIARTTSYEQYF.